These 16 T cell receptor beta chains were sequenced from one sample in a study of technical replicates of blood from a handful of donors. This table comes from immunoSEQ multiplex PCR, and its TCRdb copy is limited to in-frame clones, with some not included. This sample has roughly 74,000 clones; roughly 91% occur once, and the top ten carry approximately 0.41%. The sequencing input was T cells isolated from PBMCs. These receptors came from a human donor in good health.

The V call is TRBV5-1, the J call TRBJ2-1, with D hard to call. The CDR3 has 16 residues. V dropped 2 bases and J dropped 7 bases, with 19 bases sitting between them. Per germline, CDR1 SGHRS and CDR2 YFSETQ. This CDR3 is CASSLFVEKQFNEQFF. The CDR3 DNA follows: TGCGCCAGCAGCTTATTTGTGGAGAAGCAATTTAATGAGCAGTTCTTC.

The CDR3 loop reads CASSLYSFEQYF. The CDR3, as DNA: TGTGCCAGCAGTTTATATAGTTTCGAGCAGTACTTC. The chain employs TRBV28 and TRBJ2-7; no firm D call. The V end was cut by 1 base, the J end by 6 bases, with 7 bases between. This CDR3 has 12 residues. Germline V gene sequence: CDR1 MDHEN, CDR2 SYDVKM.

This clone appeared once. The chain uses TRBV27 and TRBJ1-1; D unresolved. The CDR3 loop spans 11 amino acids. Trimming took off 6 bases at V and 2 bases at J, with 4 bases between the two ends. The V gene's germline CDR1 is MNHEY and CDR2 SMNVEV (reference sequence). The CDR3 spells CASRHNTEAFF. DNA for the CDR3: TGTGCCAGCAGACATAACACTGAAGCTTTCTTT.

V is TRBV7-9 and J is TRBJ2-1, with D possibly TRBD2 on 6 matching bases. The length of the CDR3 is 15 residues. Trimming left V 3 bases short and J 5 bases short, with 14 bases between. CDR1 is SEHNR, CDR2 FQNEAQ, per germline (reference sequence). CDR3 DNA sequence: TGTGCCAGCAGCTTGGGAGGAGGGAGCCACAATGAGCAGTTCTTC. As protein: CASSLGGGSHNEQFF.

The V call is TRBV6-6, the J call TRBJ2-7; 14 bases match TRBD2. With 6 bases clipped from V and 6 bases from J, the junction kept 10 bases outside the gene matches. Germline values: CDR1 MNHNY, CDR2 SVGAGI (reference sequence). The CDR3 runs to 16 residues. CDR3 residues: CASSPLGLAGGSEQYF. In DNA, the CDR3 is TGTGCCAGCAGCCCGCTTGGACTAGCGGGAGGTTCCGAGCAGTACTTC.

DNA for the CDR3: TGTGCCATCTCCCTAGCGGGAACCACCGGGGAGCTGTTTTTT. It encodes CAISLAGTTGELFF. The chain couples TRBV10-3 to TRBJ2-2, with TRBD2 matching 9 bases. The germline CDR1 and CDR2 sequences are ENHRY and SYGVKD. J gave up 4 bases and V 8 bases, and 5 bases lay outside the gene matches. The CDR3 is 14 residues long.

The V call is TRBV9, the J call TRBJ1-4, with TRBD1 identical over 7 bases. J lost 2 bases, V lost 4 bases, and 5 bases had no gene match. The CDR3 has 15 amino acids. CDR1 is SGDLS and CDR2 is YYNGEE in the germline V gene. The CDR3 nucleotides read TGTGCCAGCAGCCCCCGGGACAGCACTAATGAAAAACTGTTTTTT. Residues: CASSPRDSTNEKLFF.

The CDR3: CATSRSQDYNEQFF. DNA for the CDR3: TGTGCCACCAGCAGGTCACAGGATTACAATGAGCAGTTCTTC. This rearrangement joins TRBV15 to TRBJ2-1; maybe TRBD1 (5 bases). The CDR3 totals 14 residues. The V gene's germline CDR1 is LNHNV and CDR2 YYDKDF (reference sequence). Trimming removed 3 bases at V and 4 bases at J, with 10 bases between.

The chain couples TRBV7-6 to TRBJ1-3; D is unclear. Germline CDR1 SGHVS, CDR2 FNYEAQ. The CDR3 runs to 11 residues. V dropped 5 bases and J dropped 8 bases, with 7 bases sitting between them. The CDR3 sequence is CASSLEDTIYF. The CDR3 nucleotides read TGTGCCAGCAGCCTCGAGGACACCATATATTTT.

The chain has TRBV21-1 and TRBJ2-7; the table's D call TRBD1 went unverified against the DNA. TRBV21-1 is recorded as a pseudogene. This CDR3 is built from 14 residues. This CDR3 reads CASSARQTTYEQYF. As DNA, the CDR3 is TGTGCCAGCAGCGCAAGACAAACGACCTACGAGCAGTACTTC.

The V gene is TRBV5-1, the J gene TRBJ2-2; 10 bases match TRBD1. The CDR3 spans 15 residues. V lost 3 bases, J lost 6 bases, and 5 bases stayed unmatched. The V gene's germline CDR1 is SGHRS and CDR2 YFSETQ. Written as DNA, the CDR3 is TGCGCCAGCAGCTCCCGGGACAGGGGCCCCGGGGAGCTGTTTTTT. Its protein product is CASSSRDRGPGELFF.

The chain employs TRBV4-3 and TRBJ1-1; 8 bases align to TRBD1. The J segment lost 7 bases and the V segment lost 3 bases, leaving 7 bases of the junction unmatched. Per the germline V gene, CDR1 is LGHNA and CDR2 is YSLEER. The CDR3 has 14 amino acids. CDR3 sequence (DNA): TGCGCCAGCAGCCAGCTGGACAGGGTACATGAAGCTTTCTTT. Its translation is CASSQLDRVHEAFF.

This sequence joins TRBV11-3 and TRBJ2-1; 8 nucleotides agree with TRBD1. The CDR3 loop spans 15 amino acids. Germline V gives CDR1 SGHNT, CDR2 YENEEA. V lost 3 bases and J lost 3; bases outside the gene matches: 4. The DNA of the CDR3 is TGTGCCAGCAGCTTCGACAGGGGTTTCTACAATGAGCAGTTCTTC. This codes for CASSFDRGFYNEQFF.

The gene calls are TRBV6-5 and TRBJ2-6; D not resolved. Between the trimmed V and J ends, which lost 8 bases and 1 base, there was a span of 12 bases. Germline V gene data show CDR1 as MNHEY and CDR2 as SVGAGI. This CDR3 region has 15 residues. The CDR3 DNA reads TGTGCCAGCGGTCGGAGCTTGTCTGGGGCCAACGTCCTGACTTTC. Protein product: CASGRSLSGANVLTF.

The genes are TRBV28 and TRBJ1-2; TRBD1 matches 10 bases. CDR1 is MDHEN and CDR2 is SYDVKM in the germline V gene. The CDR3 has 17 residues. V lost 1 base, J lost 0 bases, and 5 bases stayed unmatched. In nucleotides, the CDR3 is TGTGCCAGCAGTTTATCCGGGACAGGGGTCCCTAACTATGGCTACACCTTC. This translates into CASSLSGTGVPNYGYTF.

CDR3 nucleotides: TGTGCCATCAGTGGGGGGGACAATGAGCAGTTCTTC. It is translated as CAISGGDNEQFF. The chain carries TRBV10-3 and TRBJ2-1, with D perhaps TRBD2 (6 bases). Per the germline V gene, CDR1 is ENHRY and CDR2 is SYGVKD. The CDR3 covers 12 residues. The V end lost 4 bases, the J end lost 5 bases, and 6 bases lay between the germline ends.